The T cell receptor (beta chain) under discussion was sequenced for a study of T-cell reconstitution after alpha-beta-depleted transplantation in children. Study results and caveats: Surviving recipient T cells and thymic progenitors accounted for the high day-60 TCRbeta diversity observed in some patients.

TCRbeta library construction was performed incorporating unique molecular identifiers. TCRdb reanalysed the PCR reads using MiXCR and keeps one entry per CDR3 protein. The sample includes around 580,000 distinct CDR3 sequences, roughly 24% of them seen just once. This clonotype was counted only a few times. Antigen specificity is unknown. This clonotype originated in a boy under two years old who had a stem cell transplant for acute myeloid leukemia, so the T cells may come from the graft donor. Source: PBMCs, mostly from graft donor cells, taken 360 days after TCRalphabeta/CD19-depleted stem cell transplant.

The CDR3 reads CASSLAGNTYNEQFF. CDR3 DNA sequence: TGTGCCAGCAGCTTAGCCGGGAATACCTACAATGAGCAGTTCTTC. The rearrangement uses TRBV7-2 and TRBJ2-1, with D possibly matching TRBD2 (5 bases). Germline V gives CDR1 SGHTA, CDR2 FQGNSA. The CDR3 runs to 15 residues. The V and J ends lost 0 bases and 2 bases respectively, with 8 bases between them.